This T cell receptor (beta chain) was found in a study of CD8+ T cells in alopecia areata. Study-level information: Tofacitinib administration to treated patients was oral, at 5 to 10 mg twice daily. Findings of the study overall: In lesional scalp, particularly from alopecia totalis/universalis, clonality was higher than in normal scalp. Tofacitinib significantly lowered scalp clonality and expanded CD8+ clones among the top 100.

As to treatment: oral pan-JAK inhibitor, 5-10 mg twice daily. Sequencing templates came from extracted RNA that was reverse transcribed into cDNA. The data were produced by immunoSEQ multiplex PCR, yet TCRdb's version contains in-frame clones alone and is incomplete. The sample comprises approximately 180,000 clones, roughly 66% of which are singletons, and under 1.2% rests with the top ten. Germline V CDR1 and CDR2: SQVTM, ANQGSEA. This CDR3 is 12 amino acids long. V lost 4 bases and J lost 3, with 10 bases in between. Comment on this clone: The target antigen is unknown.

The sample here was CD4+ T cells sorted from blood, taken at week 24, from a patient treated with tofacitinib. The chain links TRBV29-1 to TRBJ2-7, with D possibly being TRBD1 (5 bases). The TCR originated in a human donor with alopecia areata. The CDR3 reads CSVVQGSYEQYF. CDR3 coding DNA: TGCAGCGTTGTGCAGGGCAGCTACGAGCAGTACTTC.